This T cell receptor beta chain was profiled in a study of blood T cell repertoires in COVID-19. The CDR3 is 15 residues long. V was cut by 4 bases and J by 8 bases, with 17 bases left in between. The germline CDR1 and CDR2 sequences are SEHNR and FQNEAQ (reference sequence). Participants were aged about 18 to 100 years from about 25 US areas. Membership in each cohort depended on participant-reported clinical history. Generated by immunoSEQ multiplex PCR, the TCRdb table keeps only in-frame clones and is missing some. The profile covers 150,000 or so clones, with 65% to 85% appearing a single time and about 5% taken by the ten largest.

The chain uses TRBV7-9 and TRBJ1-4; D unresolved. The TCR comes from a man aged 70-80 years who had been exposed to COVID-19. Material: PBMCs or T cells enriched from blood (not recorded which). CDR3 in amino acids: CASSSDWSLLEKLFF. The CDR3 DNA reads as TGTGCCAGCAGCTCCGATTGGTCCCTACTAGAAAAACTGTTTTTT.